What follows describes a single T cell receptor (beta chain). This clonotype was detected only once. Its antigen specificity is not known. No qualities accompany the bases; no much larger clone lies one base away. One read alone provides weak support. RNA was extracted using the RNeasy kit, and about 0.45 to 1 ug of the RNA was reverse transcribed with random hexamers. The immunoSEQ multiplex PCR assay, covering 54 Vbeta and 13 Jbeta segments, was used to amplify TCR beta CDR3 regions. Bias from PCR amplification was corrected by using a synthetic template baseline for primer optimization and for computational correction. Regarding the original processing steps: Reads were annotated to V, D and J genes according to IMGT and were analyzed with immunoSEQ Analyzer, with only productive sequences retained. To calculate clonality, Shannon entropy was normalized by log2 of the number of productive unique sequences and then subtracted from one. For each patient and control, public and private clones were evaluated among the 100 most prevalent clones. Clones were defined as Susac-specific if absent from the healthy and MS cohorts, from 1052 published viral clones and from other ImmuneACCESS disease sequences. TCRdb reran the public reads through fastp at Q25 and MiXCR, keeping productive beta chains. When rows share a CDR3 protein, they turn into one entry using the most common DNA and genes. V and J calls and clone size were set by TCRdb, not the authors. A total of tens of thousands of distinct CDR3 sequences appear in this sample, approximately 93% of them only once. Together, the top ten hold roughly 0.47% of the sample.

The entry originates in a study of CD8 T cells in Susac syndrome (dated by TCRdb to between 2019 and 2020). As for the study more broadly: Of the Susac syndrome patients who were sequenced, 8 or 9 were in clinical remission while about 6 had clinically active disease. At the time of blood withdrawal, Susac syndrome patients were either therapy-naive, taking corticosteroids (with some also receiving IVIg), or on IVIg alone. Whether CD8+ T cell activation and differentiation in Susac syndrome was antigen driven was tested using repertoire sequencing. The study compared CD8+ T cell repertoire clonality among 11 to 12 healthy donors, around 14 Susac syndrome patients and 15 multiple sclerosis patients.

Overall study outcomes, separate from this receptor: The TCR sequencing and HLA analysis was acknowledged to have included a relatively small number of individuals. Approximately 17 and five Susac-specific public clones were found in the total CD8+ and CD8+ TEMRA repertoires, respectively. Clonal expansion was observed in Susac syndrome CD8+ repertoires, with the highest expansion in CD8+ TEMRA cells and greater expansion in clinically active than in remitting patients.

V sheds 4 bases and J sheds 0 bases, leaving 10 bases between their ends. Including the terminal cysteine and phenylalanine, the CDR3 comprises 14 residues. Solely the CDR3 DNA is kept, with 42 bases framed from the first base. In the germline V gene, CDR1 corresponds to SGHRS and CDR2 to YFSETQ. Peripheral blood CD8+ and CD4+ T cells from healthy donors, Susac syndrome patients and multiple sclerosis patients were profiled by high-throughput TCR beta sequencing. The Susac syndrome patients fulfilled recently defined diagnostic criteria for either definite or probable disease. CD8+ TEMRA cells were enriched by FACS, while bulk CD8+ and CD4+ T cells were purified by magnetic negative isolation. Blood was drawn into EDTA tubes, processed within 24 hours, and PBMCs were isolated by density gradient centrifugation. PBMCs intended for TCR sequencing were cryopreserved in liquid nitrogen and were subsequently thawed in a 37 degrees C water bath. A purity of at least 90% was achieved for sorted or isolated CD4+, CD8+ and CD8+ TEMRA cells.

This TCR was recovered from a human donor with Susac syndrome. Input material: CD8+ T cells from PBMCs. Recombination joined TRBV5-1 with TRBJ1-2; the D gene is perhaps TRBD1, from 6 matching bases. The base sequence is TGCGCCAGCAGCATAACAGGGACTAACTATGGCTACACCTTC. Its protein product is CASSITGTNYGYTF.